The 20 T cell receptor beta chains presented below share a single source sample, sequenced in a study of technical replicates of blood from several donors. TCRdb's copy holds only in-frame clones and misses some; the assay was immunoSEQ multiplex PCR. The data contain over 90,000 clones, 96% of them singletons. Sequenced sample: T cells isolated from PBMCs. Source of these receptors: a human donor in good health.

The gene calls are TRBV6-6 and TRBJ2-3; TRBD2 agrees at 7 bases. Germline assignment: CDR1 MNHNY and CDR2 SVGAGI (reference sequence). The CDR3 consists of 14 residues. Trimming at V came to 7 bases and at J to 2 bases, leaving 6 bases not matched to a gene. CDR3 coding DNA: TGTGCCAGCAAGAGCGGGACCCCCACAGATACGCAGTATTTT. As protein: CASKSGTPTDTQYF.

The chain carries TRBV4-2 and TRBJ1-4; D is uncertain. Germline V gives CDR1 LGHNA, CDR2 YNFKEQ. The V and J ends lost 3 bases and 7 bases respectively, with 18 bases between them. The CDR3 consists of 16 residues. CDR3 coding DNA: TGTGCCAGCAGCCAGGGCACCGGCGGGGATTCTGAAAAACTGTTTTTT. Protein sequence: CASSQGTGGDSEKLFF.

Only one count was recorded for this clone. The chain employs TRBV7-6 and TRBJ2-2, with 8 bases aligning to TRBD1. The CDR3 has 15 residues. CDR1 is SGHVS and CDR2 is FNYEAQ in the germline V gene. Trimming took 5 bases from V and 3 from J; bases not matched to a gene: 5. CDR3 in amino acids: CASSPRGQDTGELFF. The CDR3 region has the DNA TGTGCCAGCAGCCCTAGGGGACAGGACACCGGGGAGCTGTTTTTT.

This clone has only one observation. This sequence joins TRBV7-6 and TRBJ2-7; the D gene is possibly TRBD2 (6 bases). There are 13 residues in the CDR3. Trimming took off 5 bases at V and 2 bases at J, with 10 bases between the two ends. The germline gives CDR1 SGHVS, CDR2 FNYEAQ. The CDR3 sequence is CASSLTGAYEQYF. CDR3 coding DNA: TGTGCCAGCAGCCTCACGGGAGCCTACGAGCAGTACTTC.

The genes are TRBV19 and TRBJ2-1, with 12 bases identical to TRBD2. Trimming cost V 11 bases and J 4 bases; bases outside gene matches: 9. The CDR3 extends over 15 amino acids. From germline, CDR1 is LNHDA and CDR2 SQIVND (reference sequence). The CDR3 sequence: CAAGLAGKIYNEQFF. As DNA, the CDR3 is TGTGCCGCCGGACTAGCGGGGAAGATTTACAATGAGCAGTTCTTC.

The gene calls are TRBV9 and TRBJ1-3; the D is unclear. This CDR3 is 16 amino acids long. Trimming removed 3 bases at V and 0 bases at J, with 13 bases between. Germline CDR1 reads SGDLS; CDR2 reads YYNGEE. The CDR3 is CASSGSPASSGNTIYF. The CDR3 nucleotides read TGTGCCAGCAGCGGGAGCCCGGCGAGCTCTGGAAACACCATATATTTT.

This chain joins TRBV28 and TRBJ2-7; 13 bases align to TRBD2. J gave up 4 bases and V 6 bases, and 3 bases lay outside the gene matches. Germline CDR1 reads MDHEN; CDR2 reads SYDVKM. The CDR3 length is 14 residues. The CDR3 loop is CASRETSGRYEQYF. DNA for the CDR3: TGTGCCAGCAGGGAGACTAGCGGGAGGTACGAGCAGTACTTC.

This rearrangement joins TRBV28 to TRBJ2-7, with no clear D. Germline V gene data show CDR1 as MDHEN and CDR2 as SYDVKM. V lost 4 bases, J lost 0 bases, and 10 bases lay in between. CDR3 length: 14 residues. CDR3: CASSSAGFSYEQYF. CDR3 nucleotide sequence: TGTGCCAGCAGTTCCGCCGGGTTCTCCTACGAGCAGTACTTC.

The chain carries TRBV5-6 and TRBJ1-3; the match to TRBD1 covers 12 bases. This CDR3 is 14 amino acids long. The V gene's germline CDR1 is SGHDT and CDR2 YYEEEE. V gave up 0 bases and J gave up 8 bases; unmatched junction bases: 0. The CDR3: CASSLGDRGHTIYF. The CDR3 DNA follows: TGTGCCAGCAGCTTGGGGGACAGGGGGCACACCATATATTTT. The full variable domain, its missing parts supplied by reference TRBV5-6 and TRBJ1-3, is DAGVTQSPTHLIKTRGQQVTLRCSPKSGHDTVSWYQQALGQGPQFIFQYYEEEERQRGNFPDRFSGHQFPNYSSELNVNALLLGDSALYLCASSLGDRGHTIYFGEGSWLTVV.

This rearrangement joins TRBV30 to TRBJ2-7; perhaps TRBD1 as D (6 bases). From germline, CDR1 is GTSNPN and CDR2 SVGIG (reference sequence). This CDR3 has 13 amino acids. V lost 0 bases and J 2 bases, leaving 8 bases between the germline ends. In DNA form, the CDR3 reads TGTGCCTGGAGTGTGAAGGGGGCCTACGAGCAGTACTTC. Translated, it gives CAWSVKGAYEQYF.

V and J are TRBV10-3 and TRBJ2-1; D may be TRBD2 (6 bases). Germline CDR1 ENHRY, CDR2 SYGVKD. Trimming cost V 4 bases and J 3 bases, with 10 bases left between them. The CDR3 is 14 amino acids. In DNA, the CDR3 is TGTGCCATCAGTGTGGCGGGACTCTACAATGAGCAGTTCTTC. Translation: CAISVAGLYNEQFF.

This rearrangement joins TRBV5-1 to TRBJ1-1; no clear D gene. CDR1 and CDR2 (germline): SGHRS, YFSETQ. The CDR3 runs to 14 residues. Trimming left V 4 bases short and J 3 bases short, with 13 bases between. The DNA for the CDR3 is TGCGCCAGCAGCCTAGGCCCCGGGGACACTGAAGCTTTCTTT. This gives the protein CASSLGPGDTEAFF.

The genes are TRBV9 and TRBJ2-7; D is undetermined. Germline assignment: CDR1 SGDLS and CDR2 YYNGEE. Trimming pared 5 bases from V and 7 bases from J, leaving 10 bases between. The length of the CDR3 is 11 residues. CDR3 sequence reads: CASSMSVEQYF. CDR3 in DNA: TGTGCCAGCAGTATGAGTGTTGAGCAGTACTTC.

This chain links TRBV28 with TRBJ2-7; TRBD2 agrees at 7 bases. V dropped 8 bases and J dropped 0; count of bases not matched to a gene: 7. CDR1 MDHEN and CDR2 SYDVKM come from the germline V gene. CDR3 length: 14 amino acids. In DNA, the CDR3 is TGTGCCAGCCTCACCCCTAGCGGCTCCTACGAGCAGTACTTC. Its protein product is CASLTPSGSYEQYF.

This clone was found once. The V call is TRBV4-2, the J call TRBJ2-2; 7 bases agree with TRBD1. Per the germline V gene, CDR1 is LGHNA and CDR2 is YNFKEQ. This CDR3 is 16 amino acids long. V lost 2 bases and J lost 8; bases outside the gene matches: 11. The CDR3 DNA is TGTGCCAGCAGCCAAACAGACAGGGCTATTGAGGGGGAGCTGTTTTTT. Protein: CASSQTDRAIEGELFF.

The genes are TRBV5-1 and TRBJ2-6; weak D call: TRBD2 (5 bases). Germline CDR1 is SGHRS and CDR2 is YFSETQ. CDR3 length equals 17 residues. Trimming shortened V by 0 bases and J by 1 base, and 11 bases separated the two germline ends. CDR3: CASSLDVRGSGANVLTF. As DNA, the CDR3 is TGCGCCAGCAGCTTGGATGTTCGGGGATCTGGGGCCAACGTCCTGACTTTC.

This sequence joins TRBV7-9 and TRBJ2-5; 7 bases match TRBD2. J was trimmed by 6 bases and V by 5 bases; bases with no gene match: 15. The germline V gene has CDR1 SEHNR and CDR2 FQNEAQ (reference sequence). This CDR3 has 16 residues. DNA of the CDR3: TGTGCCAGCAGCCAAGCACAGGCGGGAGAAGGAAAGACCCAGTACTTC. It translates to CASSQAQAGEGKTQYF.

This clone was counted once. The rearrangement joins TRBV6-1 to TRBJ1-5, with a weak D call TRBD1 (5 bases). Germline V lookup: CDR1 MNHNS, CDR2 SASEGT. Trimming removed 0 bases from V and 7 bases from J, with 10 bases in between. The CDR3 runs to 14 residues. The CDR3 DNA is TGTGCCAGCAGTGAAGCCTTGGGGGGGCAGCCCCAGCATTTT. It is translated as CASSEALGGQPQHF.

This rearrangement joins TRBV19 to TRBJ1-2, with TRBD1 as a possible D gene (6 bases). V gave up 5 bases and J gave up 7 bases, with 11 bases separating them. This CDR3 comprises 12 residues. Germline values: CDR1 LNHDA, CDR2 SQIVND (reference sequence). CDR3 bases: TGTGCCAGTAGTCTCCGGACAGCTGGCTACACCTTC. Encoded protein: CASSLRTAGYTF. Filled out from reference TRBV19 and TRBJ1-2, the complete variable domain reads DGGITQSPKYLFRKEGQNVTLSCEQNLNHDAMYWYRQDPGQGLRLIYYSQIVNDFQKGDIAEGYSVSREKKESFPLTVTSAQKNPTAFYLCASSLRTAGYTFGSGTRLTVV.

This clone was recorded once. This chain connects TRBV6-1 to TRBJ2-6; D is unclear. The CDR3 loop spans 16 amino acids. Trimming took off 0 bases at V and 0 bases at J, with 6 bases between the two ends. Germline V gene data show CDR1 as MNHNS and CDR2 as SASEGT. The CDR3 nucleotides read TGTGCCAGCAGTGAAGCAAGACTCTCTGGGGCCAACGTCCTGACTTTC. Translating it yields CASSEARLSGANVLTF.